The rows below give T cell receptor beta chains drawn from one sample of a study of cytomegalovirus exposure and HLA in healthy donors. Sequenced by immunoSEQ multiplex PCR; TCRdb stores in-frame clones only, minus some. Here the sample spans approximately 64,000 clones, over 70% being singletons. The sequencing sample was made of PBMCs. These receptor sequences come from a male donor in good health and CMV-seropositive. CDR3s include the opening cysteine and the closing phenylalanine or tryptophan. The order of the fields is V gene, D gene, clone size, J gene, CDR3 protein, CDR3 DNA. D genes are given only for firm matches. Clone size is stated in some rows and not others, as once, few, many or a class when expanded.

>TRBV2|.|.|TRBJ1-6
CASSSENNSPLHF
TGTGCCAGCAGCTCGGAGAATAATTCACCCCTCCACTTT
>TRBV12-5|TRBD1|.|TRBJ1-1
CASASTGAEAFF
TGTGCTAGTGCCTCGACAGGGGCGGAAGCTTTCTTT
>TRBV5-6|TRBD1|once|TRBJ2-7
CASSPGQGALEQYF
TGTGCCAGCAGCCCCGGACAGGGCGCTCTCGAGCAGTACTTC
>TRBV19|.|.|TRBJ1-3
CASSRQISGNTIYF
TGTGCCAGTAGCCGACAGATCTCTGGAAACACCATATATTTT
>TRBV12-5|.|.|TRBJ2-7
CASGLLSGYEQYF
TGTGCTAGTGGTTTGTTGTCAGGCTACGAGCAGTACTTC
>TRBV5-1|TRBD1|.|TRBJ2-7
CASSLDRTDSYEQYF
TGCGCCAGCAGCCTGGACAGGACCGACTCCTACGAGCAGTACTTC
>TRBV27|TRBD2|.|TRBJ2-1
CASSPGVQRGDNEQFF
TGTGCCAGCAGCCCCGGTGTTCAACGGGGGGACAATGAGCAGTTCTTC
>TRBV19|.|.|TRBJ2-3
CASSTRRGGTPDTQYF
TGTGCCAGTAGTACCAGACGTGGGGGCACCCCAGATACGCAGTATTTT
>TRBV19|TRBD1|.|TRBJ2-2
CASKPGQANTGELFF
TGTGCCAGTAAACCGGGACAGGCGAACACCGGGGAGCTGTTTTTT
>TRBV28|.|once|TRBJ1-1
CASPPSSSRMNTEAFF
TGTGCCAGCCCTCCAAGCTCAAGCCGCATGAACACTGAAGCTTTCTTT
>TRBV13|.|.|TRBJ2-2
CASSSLVGELFF
TGTGCCAGCAGCTCCCTAGTCGGGGAGCTGTTTTTT
>TRBV7-8|TRBD2|few|TRBJ2-1
CASSSTLPSGGANNEQFF
TGTGCCAGCAGCTCGACGTTGCCTAGCGGGGGGGCGAACAATGAGCAGTTCTTC
>TRBV4-2|.|.|TRBJ2-5
CASSQATKETQYF
TGTGCCAGCAGCCAAGCAACAAAAGAGACCCAGTACTTC
>TRBV27|.|.|TRBJ1-3
CASSPRYSSGNTIYF
TGTGCCAGCAGTCCTAGGTATAGCTCTGGAAACACCATATATTTT
>TRBV11-2|TRBD1|.|TRBJ1-1
CASSLATGKVEAFF
TGTGCCAGCAGCTTAGCGACAGGGAAGGTTGAAGCTTTCTTT
>TRBV4-1|.|.|TRBJ1-4
CATGGRLTEKLFF
TGCGCCACCGGTGGCAGGTTGACTGAAAAACTGTTTTTT
>TRBV4-3|.|.|TRBJ2-7
CASSQVRDTSYEQYF
TGCGCCAGCAGCCAAGTAAGAGACACCTCCTACGAGCAGTACTTC
>TRBV7-3|.|.|TRBJ1-1
CASSRVDENTEAFF
TGTGCCAGCAGCCGCGTCGATGAGAACACTGAAGCTTTCTTT
>TRBV10-2|.|.|TRBJ1-1
CASTRGRAANTEAFF
TGCGCCAGCACCCGGGGGAGGGCAGCGAACACTGAAGCTTTCTTT
>TRBV12-5|TRBD1|.|TRBJ1-3
CASGLGSGTGPGNTIYF
TGTGCTAGTGGTTTGGGTTCCGGGACAGGGCCTGGAAACACCATATATTTT
>TRBV7-2|.|.|TRBJ1-3
CASSTRWGGTIYF
TGTGCCAGCAGCACACGGTGGGGCGGCACCATATATTTT
>TRBV19|TRBD1|.|TRBJ2-6
CASKDRGNSGANVLTF
TGTGCCAGTAAGGACAGGGGGAACTCTGGGGCCAACGTCCTGACTTTC
>TRBV29-1|.|.|TRBJ2-1
CSVEDPAGEQFF
TGCAGCGTTGAAGATCCAGCGGGTGAGCAGTTCTTC
>TRBV7-2|TRBD1|.|TRBJ1-4
CASSWTGAGGEKLFF
TGTGCCAGCAGCTGGACAGGGGCCGGAGGTGAAAAACTGTTTTTT
>TRBV28|.|.|TRBJ2-1
CASSSGQNEQFF
TGTGCCAGCAGTTCGGGACAAAATGAGCAGTTCTTC
>TRBV7-9|TRBD1|.|TRBJ1-6
CASSSRGGQGYNSPLHF
TGTGCCAGCAGCTCCCGGGGGGGACAGGGGTATAATTCACCCCTCCACTTT
>TRBV6-6|TRBD2|.|TRBJ2-1
CASSPASGNNEQFF
TGTGCCAGCAGTCCGGCTAGCGGGAATAATGAGCAGTTCTTC
>TRBV7-9|.|.|TRBJ1-3
CASSRTGENTIYF
TGTGCCAGCAGCCGTACGGGAGAAAACACCATATATTTT
>TRBV30|TRBD1|.|TRBJ2-1
CAWSLFGGQGYNEQFF
TGTGCCTGGAGCCTGTTTGGGGGACAGGGTTACAATGAGCAGTTCTTC
>TRBV4-3|.|.|TRBJ2-7
CASSQDSGGYSNEQYF
TGCGCCAGCAGCCAAGATAGTGGGGGCTACTCAAACGAGCAGTACTTC
>TRBV5-5|.|.|TRBJ2-7
CASTRGGLTQIYEQYF
TGTGCCAGCACTCGAGGAGGACTGACTCAGATCTACGAGCAGTACTTC
>TRBV4-3|TRBD1|.|TRBJ1-2
CASSQTRQGAILYYGYTF
TGCGCCAGCAGCCAGACCCGACAGGGGGCGATTCTTTACTATGGCTACACCTTC
>TRBV30|TRBD1|.|TRBJ2-3
CAWSVLDRGTDTQYF
TGTGCCTGGAGTGTACTGGACAGGGGCACAGATACGCAGTATTTT
>TRBV7-8|.|.|TRBJ2-5
CASSPVAGYGETQYF
TGTGCCAGCAGCCCCGTGGCAGGGTATGGGGAGACCCAGTACTTC
>TRBV19|.|.|TRBJ1-5
CASSIQAITGPYSNQPQHF
TGTGCCAGTAGTATTCAAGCCATCACAGGGCCCTATAGCAATCAGCCCCAGCATTTT
>TRBV7-6|.|.|TRBJ1-4
CASSPLGHVRGELFF
TGTGCCAGCAGTCCACTCGGACACGTCCGGGGGGAACTGTTTTTT
>TRBV4-2|TRBD1|few|TRBJ1-2
CASSQDKSGGYGYTF
TGTGCCAGCAGCCAAGATAAATCAGGGGGCTATGGCTACACCTTC
>TRBV7-6|.|.|TRBJ1-6
CASSLDGNSPLHF
TGTGCCAGCAGCTTAGACGGTAATTCACCCCTCCACTTT
>TRBV7-9|TRBD2|.|TRBJ2-5
CASSRRTSGGARETQYF
TGTGCCAGCAGCCGACGGACTAGCGGGGGGGCCAGAGAGACCCAGTACTTC
>TRBV28|TRBD1|few|TRBJ1-5
CASSPTGATNQPQHF
TGTGCCAGCAGTCCGACAGGGGCCACCAATCAGCCCCAGCATTTT
>TRBV7-9|TRBD1|.|TRBJ1-2
CASSLRDRADGYTF
TGTGCCAGCAGCTTAAGGGACAGGGCGGATGGCTACACCTTC
>TRBV6-5|.|.|TRBJ1-6
CASSYLAVSYNSPLHF
TGTGCCAGCAGTTATTTGGCGGTCTCCTATAATTCACCCCTCCACTTT
>TRBV5-1|.|.|TRBJ1-1
CASRAAVNTEAFF
TGCGCCAGCAGGGCGGCTGTGAACACTGAAGCTTTCTTT
>TRBV25-1|.|.|TRBJ1-6
CASSESAYNSPLHF
TGTGCCAGCAGTGAGTCGGCCTATAATTCACCCCTCCACTTT
>TRBV2|TRBD2|.|TRBJ2-5
CASSETIGIVAGVNF
TGTGCCAGCAGTGAAACGATAGGGATTGTAGCGGGGGTAAACTTC
>TRBV15|.|.|TRBJ2-7
CATSRESFLSYEQYF
TGTGCCACCAGCAGAGAGTCGTTCTTGTCCTACGAGCAGTACTTC
>TRBV4-1|.|.|TRBJ1-2
CASSQESVTNYGYTF
TGCGCCAGCAGCCAAGAGAGCGTTACTAACTATGGCTACACCTTC
>TRBV19|.|.|TRBJ1-1
CASSALRGNTEAFF
TGTGCCAGTAGTGCCCTCAGGGGTAACACTGAAGCTTTCTTT
>TRBV5-1|.|.|TRBJ1-4
CASSIAPRGTNEKLFF
TGCGCCAGCAGTATCGCACCCCGGGGTACTAATGAAAAACTGTTTTTT
>TRBV5-4|TRBD2|.|TRBJ2-7
CASSLGLAGGSLPYEQYF
TGTGCCAGCAGCTTGGGACTAGCGGGGGGCTCTTTACCCTACGAGCAGTACTTC
>TRBV18|TRBD1|.|TRBJ1-6
CASSPQGESSPLHF
TGTGCCAGCTCACCTCAGGGGGAGAGTTCACCCCTCCACTTT
>TRBV7-9|.|.|TRBJ1-2
CASSLSEGLYGYTF
TGTGCCAGCAGCTTATCTGAGGGCCTCTATGGCTACACCTTC
>TRBV4-2|.|few|TRBJ1-2
CASSQAQARDYGYTF
TGTGCCAGCAGCCAAGCACAGGCTAGGGACTATGGCTACACCTTC
>TRBV19|TRBD1|.|TRBJ1-1
CASSIVGTGGANTEAFF
TGTGCCAGTAGTATAGTTGGGACAGGGGGCGCAAACACTGAAGCTTTCTTT
>TRBV5-4|.|.|TRBJ1-4
CASSLSGEKLFF
TGTGCCAGCAGCTTGTCGGGAGAAAAACTGTTTTTT